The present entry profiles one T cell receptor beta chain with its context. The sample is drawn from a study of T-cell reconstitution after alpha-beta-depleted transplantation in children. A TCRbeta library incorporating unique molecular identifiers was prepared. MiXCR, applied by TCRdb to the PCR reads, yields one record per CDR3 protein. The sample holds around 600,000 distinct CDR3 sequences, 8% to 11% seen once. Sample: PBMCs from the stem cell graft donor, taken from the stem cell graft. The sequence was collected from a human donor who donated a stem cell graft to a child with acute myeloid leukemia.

This chain's CDR3 is CASSPGWGRENYEQYF. The DNA for the CDR3 is TGCGCCAGCAGCCCGGGATGGGGGCGGGAGAACTACGAGCAGTACTTC. This sequence joins TRBV5-1 and TRBJ2-7, with D maybe TRBD2 (7 bases). Germline assignment: CDR1 SGHRS and CDR2 YFSETQ. The length of the CDR3 is 16 residues. Trimming pared 4 bases from V and 3 bases from J, leaving 20 bases between.